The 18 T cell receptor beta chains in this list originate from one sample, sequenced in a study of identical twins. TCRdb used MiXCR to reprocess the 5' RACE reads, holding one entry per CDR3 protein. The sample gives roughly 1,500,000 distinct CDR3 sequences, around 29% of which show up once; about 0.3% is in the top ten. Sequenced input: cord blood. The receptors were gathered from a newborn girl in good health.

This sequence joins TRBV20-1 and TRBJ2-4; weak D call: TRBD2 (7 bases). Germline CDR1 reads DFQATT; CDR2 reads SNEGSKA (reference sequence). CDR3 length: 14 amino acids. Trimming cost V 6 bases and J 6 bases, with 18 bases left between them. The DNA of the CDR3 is TGCAGTGCAGGCTCGTCGCGGGGGCGAAACATTCAGTACTTC. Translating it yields CSAGSSRGRNIQYF.

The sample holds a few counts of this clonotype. CDR3 residues: CASSYSGTNQFF. CDR3 nucleotide sequence: TGTGCCAGCAGTTACTCAGGGACTAATCAGTTCTTC. The J gene is TRBJ2-1, the V gene TRBV6-2 or TRBV6-3; TRBD2 aligns across 7 bases. From germline, CDR1 is MNHEY and CDR2 SVGEGT. V gave up 0 bases and J gave up 13 bases; unmatched junction bases: 3. The CDR3 extends over 12 amino acids.

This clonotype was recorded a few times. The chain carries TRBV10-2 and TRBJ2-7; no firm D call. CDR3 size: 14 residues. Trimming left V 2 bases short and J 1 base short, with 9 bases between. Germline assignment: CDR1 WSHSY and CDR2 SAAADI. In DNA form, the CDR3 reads TGCGCCAGCAGTGAGAGGGTTAATTCCTACGAGCAGTACTTC. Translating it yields CASSERVNSYEQYF.

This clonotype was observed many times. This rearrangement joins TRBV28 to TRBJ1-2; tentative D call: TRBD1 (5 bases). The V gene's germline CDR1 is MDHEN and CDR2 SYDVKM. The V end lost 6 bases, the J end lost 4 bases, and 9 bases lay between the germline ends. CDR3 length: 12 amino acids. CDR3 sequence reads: CASSGASYGYTF. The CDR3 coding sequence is TGTGCCAGCAGCGGGGCAAGCTATGGCTACACCTTC.

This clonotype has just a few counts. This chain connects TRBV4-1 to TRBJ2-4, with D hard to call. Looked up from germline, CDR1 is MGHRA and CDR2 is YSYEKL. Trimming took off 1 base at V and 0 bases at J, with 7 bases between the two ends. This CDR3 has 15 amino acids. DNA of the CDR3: TGCGCCAGCAGCCAAGTAGCCTTAGCCAAAAACATTCAGTACTTC. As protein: CASSQVALAKNIQYF.

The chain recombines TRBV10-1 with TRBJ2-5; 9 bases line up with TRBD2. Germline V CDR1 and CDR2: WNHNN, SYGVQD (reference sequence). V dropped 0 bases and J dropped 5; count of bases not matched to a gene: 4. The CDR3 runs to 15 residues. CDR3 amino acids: CASSESRLAGETQYF. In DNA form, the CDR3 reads TGCGCCAGCAGTGAGTCGAGGCTAGCGGGGGAGACCCAGTACTTC.

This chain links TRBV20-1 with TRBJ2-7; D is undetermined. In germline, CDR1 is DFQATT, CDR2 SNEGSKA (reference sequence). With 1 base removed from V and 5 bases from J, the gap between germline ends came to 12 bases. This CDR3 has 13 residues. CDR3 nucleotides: TGCAGTGCTAGAGGCAGAACCGGCGACGAGCAGTACTTC. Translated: CSARGRTGDEQYF.

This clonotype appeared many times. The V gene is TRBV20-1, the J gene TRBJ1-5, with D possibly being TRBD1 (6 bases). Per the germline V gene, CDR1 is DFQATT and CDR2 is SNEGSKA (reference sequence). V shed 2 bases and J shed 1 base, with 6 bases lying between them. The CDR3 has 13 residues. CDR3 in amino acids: CSARRGSNQPQHF. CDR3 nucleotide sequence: TGCAGTGCTAGAAGGGGGAGCAATCAGCCCCAGCATTTT.

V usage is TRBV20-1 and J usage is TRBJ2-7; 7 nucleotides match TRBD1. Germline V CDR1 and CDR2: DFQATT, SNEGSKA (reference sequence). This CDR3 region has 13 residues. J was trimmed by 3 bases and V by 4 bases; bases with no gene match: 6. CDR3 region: CSAKRTGLYEQYF. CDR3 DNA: TGCAGTGCTAAACGGACAGGTCTCTACGAGCAGTACTTC.

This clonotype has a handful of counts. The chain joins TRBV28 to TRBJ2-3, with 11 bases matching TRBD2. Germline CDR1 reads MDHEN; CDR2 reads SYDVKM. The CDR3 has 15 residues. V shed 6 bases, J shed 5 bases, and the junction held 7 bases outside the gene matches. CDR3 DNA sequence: TGTGCCAGCAGCAATAGCGGGGGGGCGGTAGATACGCAGTATTTT. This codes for CASSNSGGAVDTQYF.

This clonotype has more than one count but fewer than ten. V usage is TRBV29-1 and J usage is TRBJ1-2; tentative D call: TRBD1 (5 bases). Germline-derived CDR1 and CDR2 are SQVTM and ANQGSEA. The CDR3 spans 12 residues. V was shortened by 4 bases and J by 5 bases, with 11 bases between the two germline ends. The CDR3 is CSVVGTHYGYTF. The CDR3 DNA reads TGCAGCGTTGTTGGGACGCATTATGGCTACACCTTC.

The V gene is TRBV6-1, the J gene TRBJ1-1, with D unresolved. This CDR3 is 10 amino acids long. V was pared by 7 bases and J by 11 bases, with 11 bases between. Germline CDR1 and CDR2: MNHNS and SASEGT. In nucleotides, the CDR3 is TGTGCCAGCAATTCGTCCGGGGCTTTCTTT. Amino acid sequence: CASNSSGAFF.

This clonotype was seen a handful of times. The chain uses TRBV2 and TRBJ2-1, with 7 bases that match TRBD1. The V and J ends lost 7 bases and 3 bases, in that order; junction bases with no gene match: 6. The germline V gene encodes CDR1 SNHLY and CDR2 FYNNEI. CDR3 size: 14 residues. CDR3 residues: CASTTGDGYNEQFF. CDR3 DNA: TGTGCCAGCACCACAGGGGATGGCTACAATGAGCAGTTCTTC. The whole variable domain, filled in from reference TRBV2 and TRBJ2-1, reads EPEVTQTPSHQVTQMGQEVILRCVPISNHLYFYWYRQILGQKVEFLVSFYNNEISEKSEIFDDQFSVERPDGSNFTLKIRSTKLEDSAMYFCASTTGDGYNEQFFGPGTRLTVL.

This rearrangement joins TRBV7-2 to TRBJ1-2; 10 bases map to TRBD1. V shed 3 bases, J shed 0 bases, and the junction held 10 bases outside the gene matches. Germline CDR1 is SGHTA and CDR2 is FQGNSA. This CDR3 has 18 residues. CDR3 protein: CASSFLDRGRLANYGYTF. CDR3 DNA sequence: TGTGCCAGCAGCTTCTTAGACAGGGGGCGCCTAGCTAACTATGGCTACACCTTC.

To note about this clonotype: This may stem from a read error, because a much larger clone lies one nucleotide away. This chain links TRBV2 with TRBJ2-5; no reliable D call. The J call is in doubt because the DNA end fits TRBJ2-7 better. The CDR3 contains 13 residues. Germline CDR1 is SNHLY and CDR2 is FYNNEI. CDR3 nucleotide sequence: TGTGCCAGCAGTGACAGCGAAACCCACGAGCAGTACTTC. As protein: CASSDSETHEQYF.

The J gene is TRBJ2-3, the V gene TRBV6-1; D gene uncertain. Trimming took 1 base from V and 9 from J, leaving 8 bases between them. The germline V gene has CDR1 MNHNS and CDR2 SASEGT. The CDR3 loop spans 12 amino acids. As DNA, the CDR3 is TGTGCCAGCAGTGAAGAAGACTGGACGCAGTATTTT. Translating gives CASSEEDWTQYF.

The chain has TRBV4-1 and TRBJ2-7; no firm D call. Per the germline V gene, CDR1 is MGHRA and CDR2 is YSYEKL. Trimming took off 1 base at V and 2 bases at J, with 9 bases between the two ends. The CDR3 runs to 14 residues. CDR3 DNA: TGCGCCAGCAGCCAAGGCGTGCGGCCCTACGAGCAGTACTTC. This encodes CASSQGVRPYEQYF.

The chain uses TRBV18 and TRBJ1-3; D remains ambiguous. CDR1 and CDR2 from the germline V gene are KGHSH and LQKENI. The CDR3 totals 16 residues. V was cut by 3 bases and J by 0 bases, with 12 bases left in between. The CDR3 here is CASSPSTADSGNTIYF. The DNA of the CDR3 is TGTGCCAGCTCACCTTCAACAGCGGACTCTGGAAACACCATATATTTT.